The clone carrying this T cell receptor (beta chain) was seen at least ten times. Each CDR3 protein gets one entry after TCRdb re-called the reads with MiXCR. The repertoire has about 300,000 distinct CDR3 sequences, around 9.1% of them found once; the top ten carry around 2.5%. CDR3 length: 14 amino acids. V was pared by 0 bases and J by 5 bases, with 8 bases between. Germline lookup yields CDR1 SGHNT and CDR2 YENEEA. The data were taken from a study of T cell repertoires in cytomegalovirus infection. Whole-study context: Public signatures in TCR beta pointed to CMV infection and matching HLA type.

Sequencing used PBMCs. This clonotype was obtained from a human donor in good health (CMV status not recorded). Some clones in this sample may be carry-over from other donors' samples. The J gene is TRBJ2-1, the V gene TRBV11-3; D call uncertain. In DNA, the CDR3 is TGTGCCAGCAGCTTAGATAGCTCGGACAATGAGCAGTTCTTC. This codes for CASSLDSSDNEQFF.